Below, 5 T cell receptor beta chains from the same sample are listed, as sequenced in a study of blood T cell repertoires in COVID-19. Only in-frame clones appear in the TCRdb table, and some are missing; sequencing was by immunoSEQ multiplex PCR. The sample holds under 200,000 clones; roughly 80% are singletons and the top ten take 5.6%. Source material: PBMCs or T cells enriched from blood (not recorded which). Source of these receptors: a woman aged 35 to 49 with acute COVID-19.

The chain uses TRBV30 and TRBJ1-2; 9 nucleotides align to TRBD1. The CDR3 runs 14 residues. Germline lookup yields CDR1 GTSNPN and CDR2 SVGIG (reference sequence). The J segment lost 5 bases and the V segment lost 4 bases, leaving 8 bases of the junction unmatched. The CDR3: CAWKLGTGYYGYTF. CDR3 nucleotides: TGTGCCTGGAAATTGGGGACAGGGTATTATGGCTACACCTTC. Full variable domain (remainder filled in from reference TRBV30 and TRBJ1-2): SQTIHQWPATLVQPVGSPLSLECTVEGTSNPNLYWYRQAAGRGLQLLFYSVGIGQISSEVPQNLSASRPQDRQFILSSKKLLLSDSGFYLCAWKLGTGYYGYTFGSGTRLTVV.

The CDR3 bases are TGTGCCAGCAGTCCGTCACGGGTCGCCAAAAACATTCAGTACTTC. Encoded protein: CASSPSRVAKNIQYF. This sequence joins TRBV27 and TRBJ2-4; the D is unclear. V gave up 5 bases and J gave up 1 base, with 12 bases separating them. This CDR3 is built from 15 residues. Germline CDR1 and CDR2: MNHEY and SMNVEV (reference sequence).

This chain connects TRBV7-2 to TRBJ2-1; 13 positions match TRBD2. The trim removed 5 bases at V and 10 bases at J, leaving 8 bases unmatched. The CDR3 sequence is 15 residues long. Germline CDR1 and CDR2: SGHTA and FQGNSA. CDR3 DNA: TGTGCCAGCAGCCCTCGGACTAGCGGGAGACGGGAGCAGTTCTTC. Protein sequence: CASSPRTSGRREQFF.

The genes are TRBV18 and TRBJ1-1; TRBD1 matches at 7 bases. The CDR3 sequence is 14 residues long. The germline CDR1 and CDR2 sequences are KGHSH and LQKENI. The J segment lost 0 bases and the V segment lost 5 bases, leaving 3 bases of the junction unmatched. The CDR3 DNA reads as TGTGCCAGCTCATCGGGACAGATGAACACTGAAGCTTTCTTT. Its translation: CASSSGQMNTEAFF.

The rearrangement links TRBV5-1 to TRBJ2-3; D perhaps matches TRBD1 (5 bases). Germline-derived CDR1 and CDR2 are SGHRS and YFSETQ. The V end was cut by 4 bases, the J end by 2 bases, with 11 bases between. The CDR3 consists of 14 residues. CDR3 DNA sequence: TGCGCCAGCAGCCCCGACAGAACCACAGATACGCAGTATTTT. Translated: CASSPDRTTDTQYF.